Described below is a single T cell receptor (beta chain) sequence and its context. Its antigen is currently unknown. This record belongs to a study of cytomegalovirus exposure and HLA in healthy donors. Turning to the study itself: Earlier findings included over 90 million unique TCR beta sequences obtained from 170 million or so T cells. Among the 398 genotyped donors, 65% to 90% were placed in the Caucasian-associated ancestry cluster. Study-wide results and caveats: Sequencing probably produced one cluster of sequence variants that were highly shared. Near-uniform donor sequencing depth was presumed by presence/absence analyses.

Germline loops: CDR1 SGHAT, CDR2 FQDESV (reference sequence). Trimming stripped 4 bases from V and 4 bases from J, with 17 bases between. CDR3 length: 15 amino acids. The PCR made use of 60 Vbeta and 13 Jbeta primers. Here immunoSEQ multiplex PCR was the method, and the copy in TCRdb shows in-frame clones only, minus some. The sample includes about 190,000 clones, about 85% of them seen just once. The sequence derives from a woman in her forties or fifties in good health and CMV-seronegative. Sequencing input: PBMCs. The rearrangement uses TRBV11-1 and TRBJ2-7; D remains unclear. The CDR3 DNA reads TGTGCCAGCAGCTCCACGTTTGAAGGCAGGTACGAGCAGTACTTC. Its protein is CASSSTFEGRYEQYF.